This T cell receptor beta chain emerged from a study of blood T cell repertoires in COVID-19. Study-wide background: Researchers got acute and convalescent COVID-19 samples from the United States, Italy and Spain. PBMCs, B-cell-depleted T cells, or T cells were the source of the cDNA or gDNA that made up the material.

How the authors handled the data: Estimation of nucleated cell counts was performed using reference gene primer amplification. Some clones are missing from TCRdb's copy, which holds only in-frame ones; the method was immunoSEQ multiplex PCR. The DNA gave D and trimming, while V, J and clone size come from that table. Here the sample spans a few hundred thousand clones, approximately 87% being singletons. Germline-derived CDR1 and CDR2 are KGHSH and LQKENI. The CDR3 consists of 16 residues. Trimming took 3 bases from V and 7 from J; bases not matched to a gene: 12. Input material: peripheral blood. The origin of this receptor is a woman aged 45 to 65 with acute or convalescent COVID-19. This chain connects TRBV18 to TRBJ2-1; TRBD2 aligns across 7 bases. The DNA for the CDR3 is TGTGCCAGCTCACCCGCGGCGGGAGTTTATGGAAATGAGCAGTTCTTC. It encodes CASSPAAGVYGNEQFF. Variable domain in full (rest from reference TRBV18 and TRBJ2-1): NAGVMQNPRHLVRRRGQEARLRCSPMKGHSHVYWYRQLPEEGLKFMVYLQKENIIDESGMPKERFSAEFPKEGPSILRIQQVVRGDSAAYFCASSPAAGVYGNEQFFGPGTRLTVL.